These 31 T cell receptor beta chains were all obtained from the same sample, sequenced in a study of chemoradiotherapy in HPV16-positive cancers. TCRdb's copy holds only in-frame clones and misses some; the assay was immunoSEQ multiplex PCR. The sample records tens of thousands of clones, around 84% being singletons. The specimen comprised blood, sampled from a patient who underwent chemoradiotherapy. All receptors come from a human donor with HPV-associated anogenital cancer.

This chain uses TRBV5-6 with TRBJ1-2; the D gene is possibly TRBD1 (5 bases). Germline CDR1 reads SGHDT; CDR2 reads YYEEEE. This CDR3 contains 13 residues. V was trimmed by 1 base and J by 8 bases, leaving 12 bases between them. The DNA for the CDR3 is TGTGCCAGCAGCTTGTCAGGGCCCAGCGGCTACACCTTC. Its translation: CASSLSGPSGYTF.

This sequence joins TRBV19 and TRBJ1-5; D is perhaps TRBD1 (5 bases). The CDR3 loop spans 15 amino acids. With 2 bases removed from V and 7 bases from J, the gap between germline ends came to 15 bases. Germline CDR1 and CDR2: LNHDA and SQIVND (reference sequence). This CDR3 is CASSIFRGAEQPQHF. CDR3 DNA sequence: TGTGCCAGTAGTATATTCCGAGGGGCTGAGCAGCCCCAGCATTTT.

The chain employs TRBV2 and TRBJ2-3; tentatively, D is TRBD2 (5 bases). Trimming took off 6 bases at V and 6 bases at J, with 22 bases between the two ends. This CDR3 comprises 16 residues. Germline CDR1 and CDR2: SNHLY and FYNNEI. CDR3 amino acids: CASSQDWGVGSDTQYF. The CDR3 coding sequence is TGTGCCAGCAGCCAAGACTGGGGAGTGGGTTCGGATACGCAGTATTTT.

This chain links TRBV19 with TRBJ1-2; D is undetermined. Per germline, CDR1 LNHDA and CDR2 SQIVND (reference sequence). The CDR3 loop spans 14 amino acids. V was trimmed by 0 bases and J by 4 bases, leaving 9 bases between them. CDR3 sequence: CASSIEAQLYGYTF. The CDR3 nucleotides are TGTGCCAGTAGTATAGAGGCACAGCTCTATGGCTACACCTTC.

The genes are TRBV18 and TRBJ1-1; no clear D gene. Trimming took 3 bases from V and 8 from J, leaving 16 bases between them. The CDR3 contains 14 residues. The V gene's germline CDR1 is KGHSH and CDR2 LQKENI. CDR3 residues: CASSPLSLLKEAFF. The CDR3 DNA follows: TGTGCCAGCTCACCCCTGTCCTTATTAAAGGAAGCTTTCTTT.

The rearrangement joins TRBV9 to TRBJ1-3; D is possibly TRBD1 (6 bases). The CDR3 has 18 residues. From germline, CDR1 is SGDLS and CDR2 YYNGEE. Trimming shortened V by 4 bases and J by 1 base, and 21 bases separated the two germline ends. CDR3: CASSSPQGGGASGNTIYF. CDR3 bases: TGTGCCAGCAGCTCACCCCAGGGAGGGGGGGCTTCTGGAAACACCATATATTTT.

The chain recombines TRBV7-9 with TRBJ1-5; 12 bases match TRBD1. The CDR3 has 16 residues. Germline CDR1 reads SEHNR; CDR2 reads FQNEAQ (reference sequence). The V segment lost 5 bases and the J segment 5 bases; nucleotides outside the gene matches: 7. In nucleotides, the CDR3 is TGTGCCAGCAGCCAAGGGACAGGGGGCCCCTATCAGCCCCAGCATTTT. Translating gives CASSQGTGGPYQPQHF.

The V gene is TRBV5-1, the J gene TRBJ2-1, with TRBD1 matching over 7 bases. This CDR3 has 15 amino acids. After removal of 4 bases from V and 4 bases from J, the junction contained 8 bases not matched to a gene. Germline CDR1 and CDR2: SGHRS and YFSETQ. Here the CDR3 reads CASSPETGWYNEQFF. Written as DNA, the CDR3 is TGCGCCAGCAGCCCCGAGACAGGGTGGTACAATGAGCAGTTCTTC. Based on the CDR3 plus reference TRBV5-1 and TRBJ2-1, the full variable domain is KAGVTQTPRYLIKTRGQQVTLSCSPISGHRSVSWYQQTPGQGLQFLFEYFSETQRNKGNFPGRFSGRQFSNSRSEMNVSTLELGDSALYLCASSPETGWYNEQFFGPGTRLTVL.

The rearrangement joins TRBV30 to TRBJ1-1; no reliable D call. CDR1 is GTSNPN and CDR2 is SVGIG in the germline V gene (reference sequence). CDR3 length: 14 residues. Trimming removed 1 base from V and 3 bases from J, with 12 bases in between. The CDR3 reads CAWSATVRDTEAFF. For the CDR3, the DNA is TGTGCCTGGAGTGCAACAGTGAGGGACACTGAAGCTTTCTTT.

This chain uses TRBV9 with TRBJ2-1, with D possibly matching TRBD2 (6 bases). This CDR3 is 13 amino acids long. Germline values: CDR1 SGDLS, CDR2 YYNGEE. Between the trimmed V and J ends, which lost 2 bases and 8 bases, there was a span of 11 bases. The CDR3 DNA is TGTGCCAGCAGCGTGGACCCGGGAGATGAGCAGTTCTTC. Amino acids: CASSVDPGDEQFF. The variable domain in full, completed from reference TRBV9 and TRBJ2-1, reads DSGVTQTPKHLITATGQRVTLRCSPRSGDLSVYWYQQSLDQGLQFLIQYYNGEERAKGNILERFSAQQFPDLHSELNLSSLELGDSALYFCASSVDPGDEQFFGPGTRLTVL.

This chain connects TRBV7-8 to TRBJ1-1, with TRBD1 matching 11 bases. The germline gives CDR1 SGHVS, CDR2 FQNEAQ. The ends lost 8 bases at V and 1 base at J; junction bases unmatched: 6. The CDR3 length is 15 residues. CDR3 bases: TGTGCCAGCGGATCCGGGACAGGGGGGAACACTGAAGCTTTCTTT. This sequence encodes CASGSGTGGNTEAFF.

This clone was observed once. The chain links TRBV7-6 to TRBJ2-1, with 7 bases lining up with TRBD1. CDR1 and CDR2 from the germline V gene are SGHVS and FNYEAQ. V lost 2 bases to trimming and J lost 5 bases; unmatched junction nucleotides: 15. The CDR3 loop spans 18 amino acids. CDR3 region: CASSLLAEGAFEHNEQFF. The CDR3 nucleotides read TGTGCCAGCAGCTTATTAGCAGAGGGGGCTTTTGAACACAATGAGCAGTTCTTC.

V gene TRBV9 combines with J gene TRBJ1-1, with D possibly matching TRBD1 (6 bases). The CDR3 is made up of 14 amino acids. Trimming removed 0 bases from V and 10 bases from J, with 16 bases in between. CDR1 is SGDLS, CDR2 YYNGEE, per germline. The CDR3 loop reads CASSVDSRGAGAFF. The CDR3 DNA is TGTGCCAGCAGCGTAGATTCCCGGGGGGCGGGAGCTTTCTTT.

The chain joins TRBV4-2 to TRBJ1-4; TRBD1 might be the D (5 bases). The CDR3 has 14 amino acids. V was clipped by 4 bases and J by 8 bases, with 14 bases between them. Germline V CDR1 and CDR2: LGHNA, YNFKEQ. In DNA form, the CDR3 reads TGTGCCAGCAGCCCCGGGGGAGGGGAGGAAAAACTGTTTTTT. Translation gives CASSPGGGEEKLFF.

The V call is TRBV7-2, the J call TRBJ1-5; D is unclear. The CDR3 is 14 amino acids. Trimming removed 1 base at V and 7 bases at J, with 11 bases between. Germline assignment: CDR1 SGHTA and CDR2 FQGNSA. In DNA, the CDR3 is TGTGCCAGCAGCTTAGGAGATGTCGGGCAGCCCCAGCATTTT. Amino acid sequence: CASSLGDVGQPQHF.

The genes are TRBV4-1 and TRBJ1-1; D might be TRBD1 (6 bases). V lost 0 bases to trimming and J lost 5 bases, with 16 bases between them. The CDR3 runs 16 residues. Per the germline V gene, CDR1 is MGHRA and CDR2 is YSYEKL. The CDR3 DNA is TGCGCCAGCAGCCAAGACCTAGACTGGAGGGGGACTGAAGCTTTCTTT. As protein: CASSQDLDWRGTEAFF.

The J gene is TRBJ2-2, the V gene TRBV9, with 7 bases matching TRBD2. V was pared by 6 bases and J by 1 base, with 3 bases of the junction left unmatched. The CDR3 is 14 amino acids. Germline V CDR1 and CDR2: SGDLS, YYNGEE. As DNA, the CDR3 is TGTGCCAGCACGGGCGGGAGGAACACCGGGGAGCTGTTTTTT. It yields the protein CASTGGRNTGELFF.

The rearrangement joins TRBV29-1 to TRBJ2-7; TRBD1 might be the D (5 bases). CDR1 is SQVTM, CDR2 ANQGSEA, per germline. This CDR3 has 15 residues. Trimming left V 4 bases short and J 1 base short, with 17 bases between. The CDR3 coding sequence is TGCAGCGTTGTAATTTCCGCAGGGTGGTCCTACGAGCAGTACTTC. Its protein product is CSVVISAGWSYEQYF.

This clone occurred once. The V call is TRBV30, the J call TRBJ1-1; TRBD1 matches at 8 bases. Losses at the gene ends were 8 bases for V and 5 bases for J; bases not matched to a gene: 10. Per the germline V gene, CDR1 is GTSNPN and CDR2 is SVGIG (reference sequence). This CDR3 has 13 amino acids. The DNA for the CDR3 is TGTGCCCTAGACAGGGGAGGGCGGACTGAAGCTTTCTTT. As protein: CALDRGGRTEAFF.

V and J are TRBV6-6 and TRBJ2-7; no definite D call. This CDR3 region has 13 residues. The V gene lost 2 bases and the J gene lost 3 bases, with 8 bases spanning the gap. Germline V gene data show CDR1 as MNHNY and CDR2 as SVGAGI (reference sequence). CDR3 residues: CASSYLSRYEQYF. The CDR3 coding sequence is TGTGCCAGCAGTTACCTTAGCCGCTACGAGCAGTACTTC.

The chain combines TRBV6-4 with TRBJ1-2; possible D gene TRBD1, 5 bases. This CDR3 region has 13 residues. V was clipped by 4 bases and J by 9 bases, with 15 bases between them. Germline V gene lookup returns CDR1 MRHNA and CDR2 SNTAGT. In nucleotides, the CDR3 is TGTGCCAGCAGTGGTCAGTCCTCAGGGAGCTACACCTTC. Protein sequence: CASSGQSSGSYTF.

This clone was seen a few times. V usage is TRBV5-4 and J usage is TRBJ1-2; D might be TRBD1 (5 bases). The germline V and J ends were trimmed by 0 bases and 7 bases, with 13 bases remaining between them. Germline loops: CDR1 SGHNT, CDR2 YYREEE (reference sequence). The CDR3 loop spans 14 amino acids. CDR3 protein: CASSLEGTGGGYTF. The DNA for the CDR3 is TGTGCCAGCAGCTTGGAGGGGACCGGGGGTGGCTACACCTTC. Using reference TRBV5-4 and TRBJ1-2 for the parts outside the CDR3, the full variable domain is ETGVTQSPTHLIKTRGQQVTLRCSSQSGHNTVSWYQQALGQGPQFIFQYYREEENGRGNFPPRFSGLQFPNYSSELNVNALELDDSALYLCASSLEGTGGGYTFGSGTRLTVV.

The chain combines TRBV19 with TRBJ1-1; D is perhaps TRBD1 (5 bases). Trimming left V 5 bases short and J 11 bases short, with 15 bases between. Per the germline V gene, CDR1 is LNHDA and CDR2 is SQIVND (reference sequence). CDR3 size: 12 residues. The CDR3 region is CASSPLAGYAFF. DNA of the CDR3: TGTGCCAGTAGTCCCCTGGCAGGGTACGCTTTCTTT.

V usage is TRBV6-6 and J usage is TRBJ1-6; no reliable D call. There are 14 residues in the CDR3. From germline, CDR1 is MNHNY and CDR2 SVGAGI (reference sequence). Trimming cost V 6 bases and J 5 bases, with 11 bases left between them. The CDR3 reads CASRRLNDNSPLHF. CDR3 DNA: TGTGCCAGCAGACGCCTCAATGATAATTCACCCCTCCACTTT.

The chain uses TRBV7-2 and TRBJ2-4; 7 bases map to TRBD1. CDR3 size: 15 residues. CDR1 is SGHTA and CDR2 is FQGNSA in the germline V gene. J lost 8 bases, V lost 4 bases, and 11 bases had no gene match. CDR3 in DNA: TGTGCCAGCAGCTCGGATGACAGGGCCCGAGACATTCAGTACTTC. Translating gives CASSSDDRARDIQYF.

The rearrangement joins TRBV11-2 to TRBJ2-3; TRBD1 agrees at 8 bases. The V gene end was trimmed by 6 bases and the J gene end by 3 bases; junction bases not matched to a gene: 8. CDR1 and CDR2 (germline): SGHAT, FQNNGV. The CDR3 has 15 amino acids. The CDR3 here is CASRRPGTGTDTQYF. The CDR3, as DNA: TGTGCCAGCAGAAGGCCCGGGACAGGTACAGATACGCAGTATTTT.

The rearrangement joins TRBV14 to TRBJ1-6; 9 nucleotides align to TRBD1. V dropped 4 bases and J dropped 9; count of bases not matched to a gene: 7. This CDR3 has 15 residues. Germline V gene lookup returns CDR1 SGHDN and CDR2 FVKESK. As DNA, the CDR3 is TGTGCCAGCAGCCGTTTACAGGGGGCTTCTTCACCCCTCCACTTT. Its protein product is CASSRLQGASSPLHF.

The rearrangement joins TRBV4-2 to TRBJ1-2; 10 nucleotides agree with TRBD1. The length of the CDR3 is 13 residues. J gave up 8 bases and V 2 bases, and 2 bases lay outside the gene matches. CDR1 is LGHNA, CDR2 YNFKEQ, per germline. Written as DNA, the CDR3 is TGTGCCAGCAGCCAAACGGACAGGGGGGGCTACACCTTC. It yields the protein CASSQTDRGGYTF.

V usage is TRBV10-1 and J usage is TRBJ1-1; 8 nucleotides line up with TRBD1. The CDR3 contains 16 residues. Looked up from germline, CDR1 is WNHNN and CDR2 is SYGVQD (reference sequence). The V and J ends lost 5 bases and 5 bases, in that order; junction bases with no gene match: 13. As DNA, the CDR3 is TGCGCCAGCAGTCGGCACCAGGGGGCTGGGTGTACTGAAGCTTTCTTT. Translation: CASSRHQGAGCTEAFF.

The gene calls are TRBV9 and TRBJ2-3; 11 nucleotides align to TRBD2. After removal of 4 bases from V and 5 bases from J, the junction contained 6 bases not matched to a gene. This CDR3 comprises 15 residues. The germline V gene encodes CDR1 SGDLS and CDR2 YYNGEE. CDR3 DNA: TGTGCCAGCAGCATTAGCGGGGGGGCAGGAGATACGCAGTATTTT. Protein sequence: CASSISGGAGDTQYF.

The chain recombines TRBV2 with TRBJ2-6; D unclear. V lost 3 bases to trimming and J lost 0 bases, with 6 bases between them. CDR3 length: 15 amino acids. Germline values: CDR1 SNHLY, CDR2 FYNNEI. CDR3 protein: CASSDLFSGANVLTF. The CDR3 bases are TGTGCCAGCAGTGATTTGTTCTCTGGGGCCAACGTCCTGACTTTC.